The clone carrying this T cell receptor (beta chain) was counted only a few times. The antigen is unknown. This sample is part of a study of cytomegalovirus exposure and HLA in healthy donors. The study's findings and limits: In the analysis, some V segments, TRBV6-2 and TRBV6-3 included, were excluded as indistinguishable. HLA alleles were associated with 17,000 or so TCR beta sequences in a later analysis at 0.05 false discovery rate. For TCR beta chains, V- and J-gene trimming was later linked to a missense DCLRE1C variant.

Primers included in the PCR were 60 Vbeta and 13 Jbeta primers. Measured with immunoSEQ multiplex PCR; TCRdb has only the in-frame clones, and not every one. This table holds some 140,000 clones, roughly 85% found once. Germline V gives CDR1 SNHLY, CDR2 FYNNEI. Trimming took off 7 bases at V and 5 bases at J, with 14 bases between the two ends. CDR3 length equals 13 residues. The receptor was derived from a man in his forties or fifties in good health and CMV-seropositive. The sequencing sample was made of PBMCs. The chain combines TRBV2 with TRBJ1-2; D may be TRBD1 (5 bases). The CDR3 loop is CASILVTAYGYTF. Here the CDR3 DNA reads TGTGCCAGCATTCTGGTGACAGCTTATGGCTACACCTTC.